One sample yielded the 16 T cell receptor beta chains listed below, sequenced in a study of T cell clonality in common variable immunodeficiency. Their target antigens are unknown. Findings and limits, study-wide: Reportedly, TCR beta sequences from common variable immunodeficiency showed fewer deletions and N-nucleotide insertions.

Data came from immunoSEQ multiplex PCR; TCRdb stores just in-frame clones and leaves some out. Observed in the sample are around 21,000 clones, none of them singletons. Sample: peripheral blood mononuclear cells. The receptors come from a human donor with common variable immunodeficiency.

This clone was found a few times. The CDR3: CASSIQTNRGPPSPLHF. The DNA read from the CDR3 is TGTGCCAGTAGTATCCAGACCAACAGGGGGCCCCCTTCACCC. J is TRBJ1-6 and V is TRBV19; 9 bases are shared with TRBD1. The read ends 3 residues before the CDR3 terminus; that terminus is restored from the germline J gene. The CDR3 is made up of 17 amino acids. Per germline, CDR1 LNHDA and CDR2 SQIVND (reference sequence). Losses at the gene ends were 3 bases for V and 9 bases for J; bases not matched to a gene: 12. Full variable domain (remainder filled in from reference TRBV19 and TRBJ1-6): DGGITQSPKYLFRKEGQNVTLSCEQNLNHDAMYWYRQDPGQGLRLIYYSQIVNDFQKGDIAEGYSVSREKKESFPLTVTSAQKNPTAFYLCASSIQTNRGPPSPLHFGNGTRLTVT.

As for this clone: Coverage ceases 3 residues before the CDR3 finishes, and the germline J gene fills in the end. V usage is TRBV19 and J usage is TRBJ2-3, with a tentative D call TRBD1 (5 bases). V was shortened by 5 bases and J by 6 bases, with 18 bases between the two germline ends. The germline gives CDR1 LNHDA, CDR2 SQIVND (reference sequence). This CDR3 is 15 amino acids long. CDR3 bases read: TGTGCCAGTAGTCCCCGTTCCCAGGGTAGGGATACG. Translated, it gives CASSPRSQGRDT. The entire CDR3 sequence reads CASSPRSQGRDTQYF.

This clone was seen a handful of times. Read data end 3 residues before the CDR3 end; the end is taken from the germline J gene. J is TRBJ2-3 and V is TRBV18; TRBD1 matches at 7 bases. The V segment lost 3 bases and the J segment 6 bases; nucleotides outside the gene matches: 6. This CDR3 region has 14 residues. Germline lookup yields CDR1 KGHSH and CDR2 LQKENI. The CDR3 spells CASSPQIQGDTQYF. The sequenced CDR3 bases are TGTGCCAGCTCACCGCAGATACAGGGGGATACG.

Of note for this clone: The CDR3 is cut off 3 residues early in the read; its end comes from the germline J gene. The rearrangement links TRBV2 to TRBJ2-1, with unresolved D. Germline CDR1 is SNHLY and CDR2 is FYNNEI. The CDR3 covers 11 residues. Trimming cost V 8 bases and J 6 bases, with 8 bases left between them. The sequenced part of the CDR3 DNA is TGTGCCAGCGCGGAGTTCAATGAG. As protein: CASAEFNE. The whole CDR3 protein reads CASAEFNEQFF.

In its sample, this clone was seen a few times. The missing CDR3 end, 3 residues past where the read stops, is filled in from the germline J gene. The chain is built from TRBV5-1 and TRBJ1-1; TRBD1 agrees at 7 bases. Germline V gene data show CDR1 as SGHRS and CDR2 as YFSETQ. The V gene end was trimmed by 5 bases and the J gene end by 3 bases; junction bases not matched to a gene: 4. The length of the CDR3 is 13 residues. This CDR3 reads CASSSGQYTEAFF. The sequenced CDR3 bases are TGCGCCAGCAGTTCGGGACAGTACACTGAA. Combining the CDR3 with reference TRBV5-1 and TRBJ1-1 gives the whole variable domain KAGVTQTPRYLIKTRGQQVTLSCSPISGHRSVSWYQQTPGQGLQFLFEYFSETQRNKGNFPGRFSGRQFSNSRSEMNVSTLELGDSALYLCASSSGQYTEAFFGQGTRLTVV.

A few counts support this clone. With the read ending 3 residues before the CDR3 end, the germline J gene is used to fill in that end. The chain employs TRBV20-1 and TRBJ2-5; D not certain. With 2 bases removed from V and 2 bases from J, the gap between germline ends came to 9 bases. CDR1 is DFQATT and CDR2 is SNEGSKA in the germline V gene (reference sequence). This CDR3 is built from 13 residues. The CDR3 sequence: CSARSLPQETQYF. The sequenced part of the CDR3 DNA is TGCAGTGCTAGATCACTACCGCAAGAGACC.

This clone is labeled as medium-sized (0.01 to 0.1%). The DNA ends 3 residues before the CDR3 does, and the rest of the CDR3 is filled in from the germline J gene. The rearrangement uses TRBV5-4 and TRBJ2-3; tentative D call: TRBD1 (6 bases). V was cut by 4 bases and J by 3 bases, with 12 bases left in between. Germline CDR1 SGHNT, CDR2 YYREEE (reference sequence). The CDR3 is 14 residues long. The CDR3 DNA, read in part, is TGTGCCAGCAGCCCGGGACAACGGACAGATACG. Its translation is CASSPGQRTDT. The whole CDR3 reads CASSPGQRTDTQYF. Full variable domain (outside the CDR3, taken from reference TRBV5-4 and TRBJ2-3): ETGVTQSPTHLIKTRGQQVTLRCSSQSGHNTVSWYQQALGQGPQFIFQYYREEENGRGNFPPRFSGLQFPNYSSELNVNALELDDSALYLCASSPGQRTDTQYFGPGTRLTVL.

Of note for this clone: The CDR3 extends 3 residues past the end of the read, so its final part is completed from the germline J gene. The chain combines TRBV2 with TRBJ1-1; 7 nucleotides agree with TRBD1. The CDR3 loop spans 13 amino acids. The trim removed 10 bases at V and 3 bases at J, leaving 8 bases unmatched. CDR1 SNHLY and CDR2 FYNNEI come from the germline V gene. CDR3 residues: CATLGTAHTEAFF. The sequenced part of the CDR3 DNA is TGTGCCACCCTAGGGACAGCTCACACTGAA.

This clone was seen a handful of times. Sequencing ends 3 residues short of the CDR3 end; the germline J gene provides the rest. The rearrangement joins TRBV30 to TRBJ2-2; TRBD2 agrees at 12 bases. The CDR3 contains 14 residues. J was trimmed by 6 bases and V by 7 bases; bases with no gene match: 6. Germline V lookup: CDR1 GTSNPN, CDR2 SVGIG (reference sequence). The CDR3 reads CASSASGRAGELFF. CDR3 bases read: TGTGCCTCCTCCGCTAGCGGGAGGGCCGGGGAG.

The sample holds a few counts of this clone. The sequence runs out 3 residues before the end of the CDR3; the remainder is reconstructed from the germline J gene. The rearrangement joins TRBV5-6 to TRBJ2-3; perhaps TRBD2 as D (5 bases). The CDR3 totals 13 residues. Germline values: CDR1 SGHDT, CDR2 YYEEEE. V lost 3 bases, J lost 7 bases, and 12 bases lay in between. Partial CDR3 DNA: TGTGCCAGCAGCTCCCCTGAGGGTAATACG. It yields the protein CASSSPEGNT. The whole CDR3 sequence reads CASSSPEGNTQYF. Full variable domain (missing parts from reference TRBV5-6 and TRBJ2-3): DAGVTQSPTHLIKTRGQQVTLRCSPKSGHDTVSWYQQALGQGPQFIFQYYEEEERQRGNFPDRFSGHQFPNYSSELNVNALLLGDSALYLCASSSPEGNTQYFGPGTRLTVL.

This clone was counted a few times. The missing CDR3 end, 3 residues past where the read stops, is filled in from the germline J gene. The chain employs TRBV18 and TRBJ2-1; D not resolved. There are 13 residues in the CDR3. Germline V gene data show CDR1 as KGHSH and CDR2 as LQKENI. V was clipped by 3 bases and J by 4 bases, with 7 bases between them. This CDR3 reads CASSPSSYNEQFF. The sequenced CDR3 bases are TGTGCCAGCTCACCGTCGTCTTACAATGAG.

Points on this clone: From the germline J gene comes the end of the CDR3, since the read stops 3 residues before it. This chain uses TRBV7-3 with TRBJ2-3; weak D call: TRBD1 (5 bases). The V gene lost 1 base and the J gene lost 5 bases, with 13 bases spanning the gap. CDR3 length: 15 residues. Germline-derived CDR1 and CDR2 are SGHTA and FQGTGA. The CDR3 spells CASSLRGQKGDTQYF. The DNA read from the CDR3 is TGTGCCAGCAGCTTAAGGGGCCAAAAAGGAGATACG.

About this clone: The CDR3 end lies 3 residues beyond the end of the read and is filled in from the germline J gene. The genes are TRBV7-2 and TRBJ2-5; 7 nucleotides agree with TRBD1. The V gene's germline CDR1 is SGHTA and CDR2 FQGNSA. The CDR3 contains 15 residues. V was pared by 5 bases and J by 0 bases, with 6 bases of the junction left unmatched. The CDR3 bases that were read are TGTGCCAGCAGCCCGACAGGGAACCACCAAGAGACC. It yields the protein CASSPTGNHQET. The full-length CDR3 reads as CASSPTGNHQETQYF.

This clone was counted a few times. The CDR3 end lies 3 residues beyond the end of the read and is filled in from the germline J gene. This chain uses TRBV11-2 with TRBJ2-5; 8 bases fit TRBD2. The CDR3 is made up of 15 amino acids. CDR1 SGHAT and CDR2 FQNNGV come from the germline V gene. V shed 6 bases and J 1 base; nucleotides not matched to a gene: 7. Here the CDR3 reads CASRQSGGLQETQYF. CDR3 DNA, as far as it was read: TGTGCCAGCAGACAGAGCGGGGGACTCCAAGAGACC.

In its sample, this clone is medium-sized. The CDR3 end falls 3 residues outside the read, so it is completed with the germline J gene. V and J are TRBV28 and TRBJ1-1, with a possible D match to TRBD1 (6 bases). Germline V gene lookup returns CDR1 MDHEN and CDR2 SYDVKM. V was clipped by 5 bases and J by 0 bases, with 10 bases between them. The CDR3 has 14 amino acids. Partial CDR3 DNA: TGTGCCAGCAGTGTCGCAGGGGTGAACACTGAA. Translated: CASSVAGVNTE. The entire CDR3 reads CASSVAGVNTEAFF.

As to this clone: Read coverage stops 3 residues before the CDR3 terminus; the germline J gene supplies the remainder. The V call is TRBV7-6, the J call TRBJ1-6; 10 bases line up with TRBD1. The CDR3 consists of 15 residues. J lost 8 bases, V lost 5 bases, and 6 bases had no gene match. The V gene's germline CDR1 is SGHVS and CDR2 FNYEAQ. The sequenced part of the CDR3 DNA is TGTGCCAGCAGCCAGGGACAGGGGCGGTATTCACCC. As protein: CASSQGQGRYSP. The entire CDR3 is CASSQGQGRYSPLHF.